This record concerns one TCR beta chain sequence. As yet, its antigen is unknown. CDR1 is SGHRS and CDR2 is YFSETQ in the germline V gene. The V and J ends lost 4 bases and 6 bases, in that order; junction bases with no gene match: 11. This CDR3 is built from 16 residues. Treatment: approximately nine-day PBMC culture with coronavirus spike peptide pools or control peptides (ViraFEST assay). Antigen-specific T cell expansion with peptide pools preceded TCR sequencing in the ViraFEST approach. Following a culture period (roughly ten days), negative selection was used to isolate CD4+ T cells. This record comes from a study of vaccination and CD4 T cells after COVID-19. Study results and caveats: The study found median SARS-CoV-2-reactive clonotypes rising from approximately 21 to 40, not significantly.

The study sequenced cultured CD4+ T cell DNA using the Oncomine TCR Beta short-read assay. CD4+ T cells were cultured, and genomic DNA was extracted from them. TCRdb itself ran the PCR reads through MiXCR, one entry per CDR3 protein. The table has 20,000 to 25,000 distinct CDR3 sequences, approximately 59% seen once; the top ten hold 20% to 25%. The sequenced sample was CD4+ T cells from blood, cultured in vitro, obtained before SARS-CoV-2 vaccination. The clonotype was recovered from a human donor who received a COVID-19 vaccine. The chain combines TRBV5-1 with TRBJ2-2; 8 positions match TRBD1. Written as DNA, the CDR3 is TGCGCCAGCAGCGCTACAGGGGGGTTCGAGTCCGGGGAGCTGTTTTTT. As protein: CASSATGGFESGELFF.